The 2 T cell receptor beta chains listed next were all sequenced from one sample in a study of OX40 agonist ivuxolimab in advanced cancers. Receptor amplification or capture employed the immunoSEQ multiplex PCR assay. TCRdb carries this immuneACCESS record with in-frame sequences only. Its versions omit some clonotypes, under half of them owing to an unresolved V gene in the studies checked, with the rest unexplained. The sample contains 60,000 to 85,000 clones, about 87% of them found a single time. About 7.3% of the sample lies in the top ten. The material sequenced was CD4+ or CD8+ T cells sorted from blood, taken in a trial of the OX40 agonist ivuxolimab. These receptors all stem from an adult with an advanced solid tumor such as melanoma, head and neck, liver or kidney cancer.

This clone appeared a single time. In DNA, the CDR3 is TGTGCCAGCAGCTCTCAGGGGACGAACACTGAAGCTTTCTTT. Translating it yields CASSSQGTNTEAFF. This chain joins TRBV11-2 and TRBJ1-1; possibly TRBD1 for D (6 bases). The V gene's germline CDR1 is SGHAT and CDR2 FQNNGV. This CDR3 is built from 14 residues. Trimming stripped 4 bases from V and 1 base from J, with 10 bases between. Complete variable domain (other parts from reference TRBV11-2 and TRBJ1-1): EAGVAQSPRYKIIEKRQSVAFWCNPISGHATLYWYQQILGQGPKLLIQFQNNGVVDDSQLPKDRFSAERLKGVDSTLKIQPAKLEDSAVYLCASSSQGTNTEAFFGQGTRLTVV.

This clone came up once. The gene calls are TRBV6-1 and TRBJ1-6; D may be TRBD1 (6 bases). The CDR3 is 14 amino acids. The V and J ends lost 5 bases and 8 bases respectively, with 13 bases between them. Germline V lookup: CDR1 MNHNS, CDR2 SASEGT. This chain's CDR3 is CASSTSGADSPLHF. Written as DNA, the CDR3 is TGTGCCAGCAGTACCTCGGGGGCAGATTCACCCCTCCACTTT.